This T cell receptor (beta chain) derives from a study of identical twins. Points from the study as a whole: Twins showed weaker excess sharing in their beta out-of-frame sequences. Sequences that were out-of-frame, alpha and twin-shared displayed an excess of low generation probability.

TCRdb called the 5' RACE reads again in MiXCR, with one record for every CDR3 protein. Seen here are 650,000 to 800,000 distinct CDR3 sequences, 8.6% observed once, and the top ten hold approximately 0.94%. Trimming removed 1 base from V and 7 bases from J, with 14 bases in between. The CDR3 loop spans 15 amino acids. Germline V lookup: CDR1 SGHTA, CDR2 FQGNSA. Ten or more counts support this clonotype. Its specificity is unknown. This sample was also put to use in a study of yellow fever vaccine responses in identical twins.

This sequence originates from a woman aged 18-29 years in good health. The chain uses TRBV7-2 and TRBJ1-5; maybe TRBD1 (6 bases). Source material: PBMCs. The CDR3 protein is CASSLVGQMGQPQHF. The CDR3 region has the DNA TGTGCCAGCAGCTTAGTCGGACAGATGGGGCAGCCCCAGCATTTT.